Each of the 15 T cell receptor beta chains below was sequenced from the same sample in a study of molecular identifiers for immune sequencing clone quantification. TCRdb itself ran the PCR reads through MiXCR, one entry per CDR3 protein. The sample lists over 50,000 distinct CDR3 sequences; roughly 38% were seen once. The source material was naive CD8+ T cells from blood, with Jurkat cell RNA spiked in. Regarding subset: FACS-sorted CD8+CD4-CCR7+CD45RA+ naive T cells. These receptors were taken from a human donor in good health. Some libraries in this study had Jurkat cell RNA spiked in.

A few counts support this clonotype. J is TRBJ2-1 and V is TRBV19; 9 positions agree with TRBD2. Germline CDR1 LNHDA, CDR2 SQIVND (reference sequence). J was trimmed by 14 bases and V by 0 bases; bases with no gene match: 11. CDR3 size: 15 residues. CDR3 DNA sequence: TGTGCCAGTAGTATAGATCGAGGTAGCGGGAGTGATAAGTTCTTC. This translates into CASSIDRGSGSDKFF.

The V call is TRBV11-1, the J call TRBJ2-7; a weak D match, TRBD1 (5 bases). Germline CDR1 is SGHAT and CDR2 is FQDESV (reference sequence). The V and J ends lost 3 bases and 4 bases respectively, with 10 bases between them. CDR3 length: 13 residues. The CDR3 here is CASSFGHLYEQYF. DNA of the CDR3: TGTGCCAGCAGCTTTGGACACCTGTACGAGCAGTACTTC.

This clonotype was picked up a small number of times. The chain carries TRBV28 and TRBJ2-7, with D perhaps TRBD2 (6 bases). CDR3 length: 14 amino acids. V dropped 7 bases and J dropped 2 bases, with 15 bases sitting between them. Germline CDR1 is MDHEN and CDR2 is SYDVKM. The CDR3 protein is CASTSWGEAYEQYF. The CDR3 nucleotides are TGTGCCAGCACCTCTTGGGGGGAAGCCTACGAGCAGTACTTC.

Many counts were recorded for this clonotype. The V and J genes are TRBV9 and TRBJ2-2; a possible D gene is TRBD2 (6 bases). With 5 bases removed from V and 3 bases from J, the gap between germline ends came to 14 bases. Germline-derived CDR1 and CDR2 are SGDLS and YYNGEE. The CDR3 has 15 residues. CDR3 in amino acids: CASRESGFDTGELFF. The CDR3 bases are TGTGCCAGCAGGGAAAGCGGGTTCGACACCGGGGAGCTGTTTTTT.

A few counts support this clonotype. The rearrangement links TRBV7-9 to TRBJ2-7, with D maybe TRBD1 (6 bases). The CDR3 covers 13 residues. Germline assignment: CDR1 SEHNR and CDR2 FQNEAQ (reference sequence). V gave up 4 bases and J gave up 3 bases, with 10 bases separating them. The CDR3 region is CASSSDRNYEQYF. In DNA, the CDR3 is TGTGCCAGCAGCTCGGACAGAAACTACGAGCAGTACTTC.

The V gene is TRBV7-6, the J gene TRBJ2-7; a weak D match, TRBD2 (6 bases). V was shortened by 2 bases and J by 0 bases, with 23 bases between the two germline ends. In germline, CDR1 is SGHVS, CDR2 FNYEAQ. The CDR3 has 19 amino acids. The CDR3 spells CASSLQRSSETTSSYEQYF. The CDR3 DNA reads as TGTGCCAGCAGCTTACAGAGGTCTAGCGAAACTACTAGCTCCTACGAGCAGTACTTC.

This chain joins TRBV4-3 and TRBJ2-6, with D perhaps being TRBD1 or TRBD2 (5 bases each). This CDR3 is 19 amino acids long. Trimming cost V 3 bases and J 4 bases, with 22 bases left between them. CDR1 is LGHNA, CDR2 YSLEER, per germline. In DNA, the CDR3 is TGCGCCAGCAGCCAGACCTCAGGTACGGGGCTTTACGGGGCCAACGTCCTGACTTTC. It codes for CASSQTSGTGLYGANVLTF.

The V and J genes are TRBV12-3 or TRBV12-4 and TRBJ2-3; 10 nucleotides line up with TRBD2. The CDR3 is 17 amino acids. The ends lost 6 bases at V and 0 bases at J; junction bases unmatched: 9. In DNA form, the CDR3 reads TGTGCCAGCAGACCAGGACTAGCGGATACTAGCACAGATACGCAGTATTTT. Its protein product is CASRPGLADTSTDTQYF.

On this clonotype: A read error is possible here, since a much larger clone lies one base away. The rearrangement uses TRBV7-8 and TRBJ1-4; D remains ambiguous. The CDR3 consists of 12 residues. Per germline, CDR1 SGHVS and CDR2 FQNEAQ. The CDR3 sequence is CACSPPGPVLFF. The DNA for the CDR3 is TGTGCCTGCAGCCCTCCGGGCCCAGTACTGTTTTTT.

V usage is TRBV3-1 and J usage is TRBJ2-1, with 7 bases identical to TRBD2. The germline gives CDR1 LGHDT, CDR2 YNNKEL (reference sequence). CDR3 length equals 15 residues. The V segment lost 1 base and the J segment 10 bases; nucleotides outside the gene matches: 10. CDR3 in DNA: TGTGCCAGCAGCCAAGGGTTGGCGGGAGAAGGGGAGCAGTTCTTC. This codes for CASSQGLAGEGEQFF.

The chain carries TRBV7-9 and TRBJ2-1; D is uncertain. The germline V gene encodes CDR1 SEHNR and CDR2 FQNEAQ (reference sequence). V lost 0 bases, J lost 2 bases, and 14 bases lay in between. The CDR3 length is 17 residues. The DNA for the CDR3 is TGTGCCAGCAGCTTAGCAATCCAGACGGGTACCTACAATGAGCAGTTCTTC. Residues: CASSLAIQTGTYNEQFF.

This clonotype was detected a few times. The V gene is TRBV25-1, the J gene TRBJ1-6; D uncertain. The CDR3 extends over 14 amino acids. Germline V CDR1 and CDR2: MGHDK, SYGVNS. The ends were cut back, 7 bases at V and 4 bases at J, with 11 bases in the middle. CDR3 in amino acids: CASKDLPYNSPLHF. As DNA, the CDR3 is TGTGCCAGCAAAGATTTGCCTTATAATTCACCCCTCCACTTT.

Regarding this clonotype: This sequence may be a read error, since a much larger clone differs from it by one base. V usage is TRBV7-2 and J usage is TRBJ2-3; TRBD2 agrees at 10 bases. Germline-derived CDR1 and CDR2 are SGHTA and FQGNSA. The CDR3 is 18 residues long. V lost 0 bases, J lost 2 bases, and 8 bases stayed unmatched. CDR3 bases: TGTGCCAGCAGCTTAGCGCTCCTAGCGGGAGTGGTCACAGATACGCAGTATTTT. Encoded protein: CASSLALLAGVVTDTQYF.

The sample holds a few counts of this clonotype. The V call is TRBV4-2, the J call TRBJ2-5, with a tentative D call TRBD2 (6 bases). With 2 bases removed from V and 0 bases from J, the gap between germline ends came to 7 bases. This CDR3 spans 14 amino acids. CDR1 is LGHNA and CDR2 is YNFKEQ in the germline V gene. The CDR3 region is CASSQLADQETQYF. The CDR3 region has the DNA TGTGCCAGCAGCCAATTAGCGGACCAAGAGACCCAGTACTTC.

This clonotype has only a few counts. The chain employs TRBV12-3 or TRBV12-4 and TRBJ2-1; no definite D call. Trimming removed 0 bases from V and 3 bases from J, with 12 bases in between. The CDR3 has 16 amino acids. The CDR3 DNA reads TGTGCCAGCAGTTTAGCGGAGTGGCAGTACTACAATGAGCAGTTCTTC. Protein product: CASSLAEWQYYNEQFF.